Listed below are T cell receptor beta chains from one sample, sequenced in a study of neurological immune-mediated disorders. Via MiXCR, TCRdb re-called the 5' RACE reads, giving one row per CDR3 protein. The sample has about 46,000 distinct CDR3 sequences; around 1.9% are singletons. Sequenced input: PBMCs. Source of these receptors: a woman between 40 and 55 years old with multiple sclerosis. Each CDR3 is given with its conserved first and last residue. Each record gives: clone size, V gene, J gene, D gene, CDR3 DNA, CDR3 protein. D genes are given only for firm matches. The size field reads how often the clone was seen (once, few, many) or a class if it is expanded.

many	TRBV5-1	TRBJ2-7	TRBD1	TGCGCCAGCAGCTCCGGGACAGGGGCGACAGCATACGAGCAGTACTTC	CASSSGTGATAYEQYF
few	TRBV18	TRBJ2-7	.	TGTGCCAGCTCACCAGGGGACTCCTACGAGCAGTACTTC	CASSPGDSYEQYF
many	TRBV2	TRBJ1-2	.	TGTGCCAGCTTACCGGACAGTCTTAACTATGGCTACACCTTC	CASLPDSLNYGYTF
many	TRBV20-1	TRBJ1-1	.	TGCAGTTCAAGAATCAGCCAAAATGAAGCTTTCTTT	CSSRISQNEAFF
many	TRBV5-1	TRBJ2-3	.	TGCGCCAGCAGCTTAAGACAGATCACAGATACGCAGTATTTT	CASSLRQITDTQYF
many	TRBV12-3/TRBV12-4	TRBJ1-2	.	TGTGCCAGCAGTTTGTTCAGGGTGAACGGCTACACCTTC	CASSLFRVNGYTF
many	TRBV19	TRBJ1-6	TRBD1	TGTGCCAGTAGAAGAAGACAGGGGGCTGGTTCACCCCTCCACTTT	CASRRRQGAGSPLHF
many	TRBV18	TRBJ2-5	TRBD2	TGTGCCAGCTCACCGCGGGGGCAAGAGACCCAGTACTTC	CASSPRGQETQYF
many	TRBV7-8	TRBJ2-3	.	TGTGCCAGCAGCTTAGGAGGCTTCGATAAGGATACGCAGTATTTT	CASSLGGFDKDTQYF
many	TRBV7-9	TRBJ2-1	TRBD2	TGTGCCAGCAGCAAACCCGGGGGGGCATTCTACAATGAGCAGTTCTTC	CASSKPGGAFYNEQFF
many	TRBV15	TRBJ1-1	.	TGTGCCACCAGCCAGGGCAGATACACTGAAGCTTTCTTT	CATSQGRYTEAFF
medium-sized	TRBV29-1	TRBJ2-1	TRBD2	TGCAGCGTGGGTAGCGGGAGATACTACAATGAGCAGTTCTTC	CSVGSGRYYNEQFF
few	TRBV20-1	TRBJ1-1	TRBD1	TGCAGTGCCCCGGGACAGCAGAACACTGAAGCTTTCTTT	CSAPGQQNTEAFF
many	TRBV20-1	TRBJ2-3	.	TGCAGTGTTCCAGGGCAGAGCACAGATACGCAGTATTTT	CSVPGQSTDTQYF